Listed below are T cell receptor beta chains from one sample, sequenced in a study of blood T cell repertoires in COVID-19. The data were produced by immunoSEQ multiplex PCR, yet TCRdb's version contains in-frame clones alone and is incomplete. The sample has under 13,000 clones, around nine tenths seen once; the top ten hold roughly 24%. The sequenced sample was peripheral blood. The source of these receptors is a man aged 25-45 years with active or convalescent COVID-19. Both conserved end residues are part of each CDR3.

j_call: TRBJ1-2; v_call: TRBV10-2; cdr3_aa: CASSELAARYGYTF
j_call: TRBJ1-1; v_call: TRBV18; cdr3_aa: CASSPEQSNTEAFF
j_call: TRBJ1-6; v_call: TRBV9; cdr3_aa: CASSVARTVGIGNSPLHF
j_call: TRBJ2-7; v_call: TRBV4-2; cdr3_aa: CASSQDMSYEQYF
j_call: TRBJ1-2; v_call: TRBV7-8; cdr3_aa: CASSLVGGLYFYGYTF
j_call: TRBJ2-5; v_call: TRBV9; cdr3_aa: CASSADSQGTQYF
j_call: TRBJ1-1; v_call: TRBV19; cdr3_aa: CASISQGDLGTEAFF
j_call: TRBJ2-2; v_call: TRBV2; cdr3_aa: CASSTRGPNTGELFF
j_call: TRBJ1-5; v_call: TRBV4-1; cdr3_aa: CASSQDEPGLSNQPQHF
j_call: TRBJ2-3; v_call: TRBV3-1/TRBV3-2; cdr3_aa: CASRQETDSTDTQYF
j_call: TRBJ2-1; v_call: TRBV19; cdr3_aa: CASSIAPLVGSYNEQFF
j_call: TRBJ2-7; v_call: TRBV5-1; cdr3_aa: CASSLLAGVLYEQYF
j_call: TRBJ1-4; v_call: TRBV30; cdr3_aa: CAHTRGHSEKLFF
j_call: TRBJ2-3; v_call: TRBV19; cdr3_aa: CASRKQQTDTQYF
j_call: TRBJ2-2; v_call: TRBV7-9; cdr3_aa: CASSLLPGAVDTGELFF
j_call: TRBJ2-3; v_call: TRBV21-1; cdr3_aa: CASSKDRNGDTQYF
j_call: TRBJ2-7; v_call: TRBV7-8; cdr3_aa: CASSLRESYEQYF
j_call: TRBJ1-2; v_call: TRBV30; cdr3_aa: CAWSQGNYGYTF
j_call: TRBJ2-3; v_call: TRBV11-3; cdr3_aa: CASSAFPGGSDTQYF
j_call: TRBJ1-1; v_call: TRBV7-2; cdr3_aa: CASSQPKGDREEAFF
j_call: TRBJ2-3; v_call: TRBV15; cdr3_aa: CATRLRGGDTDTQYF
j_call: TRBJ2-1; v_call: TRBV9; cdr3_aa: CASSPPGTSGGDEQFF
j_call: TRBJ2-3; v_call: TRBV6-5; cdr3_aa: CASSSTDTQYF
j_call: TRBJ2-1; v_call: TRBV27; cdr3_aa: CASSFQGLNNEQFF
j_call: TRBJ1-1; v_call: TRBV5-1; cdr3_aa: CASSLANAVNTEAFF
j_call: TRBJ1-2; v_call: TRBV9; cdr3_aa: CASSVGQGSAGYTF